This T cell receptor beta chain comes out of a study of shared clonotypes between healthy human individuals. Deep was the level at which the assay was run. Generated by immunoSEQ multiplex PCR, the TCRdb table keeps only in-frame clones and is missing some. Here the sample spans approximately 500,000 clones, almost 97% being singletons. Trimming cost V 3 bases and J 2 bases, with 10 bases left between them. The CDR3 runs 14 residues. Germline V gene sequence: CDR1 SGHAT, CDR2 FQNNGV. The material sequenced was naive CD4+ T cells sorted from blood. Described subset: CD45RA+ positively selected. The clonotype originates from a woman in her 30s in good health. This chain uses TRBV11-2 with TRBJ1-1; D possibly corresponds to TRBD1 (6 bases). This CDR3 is CASSFWGRNTEAFF. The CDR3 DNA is TGTGCCAGCAGCTTTTGGGGGCGAAACACTGAAGCTTTCTTT.